The 9 T cell receptor beta chains reported below all come from one sample, sequenced in a study of blood T cell repertoires in COVID-19. Sequencing was performed with immunoSEQ multiplex PCR; in TCRdb, only in-frame clones are kept and a portion is missing. The sample lists about 35,000 clones, around 87% occurring once. The specimen sequenced was peripheral blood. Every receptor here comes from a human donor in a cohort sampled during active COVID-19.

V usage is TRBV6-6 and J usage is TRBJ1-1; 8 bases map to TRBD1. Trimming took 4 bases from V and 6 from J; bases not matched to a gene: 7. This CDR3 has 14 residues. Germline CDR1 and CDR2: MNHNY and SVGAGI (reference sequence). CDR3: CASSFRGQNSEAFF. The CDR3 DNA reads as TGTGCCAGCAGTTTCAGGGGGCAAAACTCTGAAGCTTTCTTT.

The chain is built from TRBV10-2 and TRBJ1-2; no clear D. Per germline, CDR1 WSHSY and CDR2 SAAADI. With 0 bases removed from V and 4 bases from J, the gap between germline ends came to 12 bases. The CDR3 contains 15 residues. In nucleotides, the CDR3 is TGCGCCAGCAGTGAGTCGAATTGGGCAGGCTATGGCTACACCTTC. It codes for CASSESNWAGYGYTF.

This chain links TRBV23-1 with TRBJ2-1; 8 nucleotides agree with TRBD1. TRBV23-1 is marked as an open reading frame, function uncertain. The CDR3 consists of 15 residues. Trimming cost V 6 bases and J 9 bases; bases outside gene matches: 13. The CDR3 DNA reads as TGCGCCAGCAGCCCTTCTCCGCAGGGGGCTGTTGAGCAGTTCTTC. Its protein is CASSPSPQGAVEQFF.

The rearrangement joins TRBV6-2 or TRBV6-3 to TRBJ2-5; 10 positions match TRBD2. Unmatched junction bases numbered 8, after V lost 5 bases and J lost 5 bases. The germline V gene has CDR1 MNHEY and CDR2 SVGEGT. The CDR3 runs 15 residues. Written as DNA, the CDR3 is TGTGCCAGCAGTGACTACGGACTAGCGGCTGAGACCCAGTACTTC. Protein product: CASSDYGLAAETQYF.

The rearrangement links TRBV5-4 to TRBJ2-7; D perhaps matches TRBD1 (5 bases). Germline loops: CDR1 SGHNT, CDR2 YYREEE (reference sequence). The length of the CDR3 is 16 residues. V was trimmed by 4 bases and J by 3 bases, leaving 20 bases between them. DNA for the CDR3: TGTGCCAGCAGCCTCGGGCAGGGTCGACCAATCTACGAGCAGTACTTC. Translated: CASSLGQGRPIYEQYF.

This chain uses TRBV29-1 with TRBJ2-3; 16 positions agree with TRBD2. The V gene's germline CDR1 is SQVTM and CDR2 ANQGSEA. The V segment lost 6 bases and the J segment 3 bases; nucleotides outside the gene matches: 3. This CDR3 contains 15 residues. This chain's CDR3 is CSVGTSGGVTDTQYF. The CDR3 region has the DNA TGCAGCGTGGGGACTAGCGGGGGGGTGACAGATACGCAGTATTTT.

CDR3 DNA: TGTGCCAGCAGTTTACGACAGTTGGATACGCAGTATTTT. Translated, it gives CASSLRQLDTQYF. The rearrangement joins TRBV27 to TRBJ2-3; D possibly corresponds to TRBD1 (5 bases). The CDR3 consists of 13 residues. V was cut by 2 bases and J by 6 bases, with 9 bases left in between. CDR1 is MNHEY and CDR2 is SMNVEV in the germline V gene (reference sequence).

V gene TRBV4-2 combines with J gene TRBJ2-2; 11 nucleotides match TRBD2. Germline assignment: CDR1 LGHNA and CDR2 YNFKEQ. The CDR3 length is 16 residues. Trimming took 0 bases from V and 9 from J; bases not matched to a gene: 6. The CDR3 DNA sequence: TGTGCCAGCAGCCAAGATTCAACTAGCGGGAGCCGGGAGCTGTTTTTT. It codes for CASSQDSTSGSRELFF.

The chain uses TRBV5-5 and TRBJ2-7; 11 bases are shared with TRBD1. Germline CDR1 is SGHKS and CDR2 is YYEKEE (reference sequence). V shed 4 bases, J shed 4 bases, and the junction held 10 bases outside the gene matches. The CDR3 is made up of 16 amino acids. CDR3 in amino acids: CASSPGGQGVSYEQYF. CDR3 nucleotides: TGTGCCAGCAGCCCGGGGGGACAGGGGGTGTCGTACGAGCAGTACTTC. The full variable domain, its missing parts supplied by reference TRBV5-5 and TRBJ2-7, is DAGVTQSPTHLIKTRGQQVTLRCSPISGHKSVSWYQQVLGQGPQFIFQYYEKEERGRGNFPDRFSARQFPNYSSELNVNALLLGDSALYLCASSPGGQGVSYEQYFGPGTRLTVT.